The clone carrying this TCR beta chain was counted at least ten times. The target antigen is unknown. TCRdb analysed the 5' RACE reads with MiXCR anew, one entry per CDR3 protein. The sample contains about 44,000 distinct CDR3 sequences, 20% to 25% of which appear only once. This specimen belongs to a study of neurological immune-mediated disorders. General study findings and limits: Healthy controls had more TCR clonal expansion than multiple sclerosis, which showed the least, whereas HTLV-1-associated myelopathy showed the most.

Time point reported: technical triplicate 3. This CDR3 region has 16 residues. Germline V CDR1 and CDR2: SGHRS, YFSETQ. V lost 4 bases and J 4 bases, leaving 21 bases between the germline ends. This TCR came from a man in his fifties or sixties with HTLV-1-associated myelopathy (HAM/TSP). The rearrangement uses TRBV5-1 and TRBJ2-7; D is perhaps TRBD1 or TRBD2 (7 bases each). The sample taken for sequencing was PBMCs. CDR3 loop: CASSGGGTAKGYEQYF. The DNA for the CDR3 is TGCGCCAGCAGCGGGGGAGGGACAGCCAAGGGATACGAGCAGTACTTC. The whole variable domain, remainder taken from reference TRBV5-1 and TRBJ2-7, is KAGVTQTPRYLIKTRGQQVTLSCSPISGHRSVSWYQQTPGQGLQFLFEYFSETQRNKGNFPGRFSGRQFSNSRSEMNVSTLELGDSALYLCASSGGGTAKGYEQYFGPGTRLTVT.